The sequence of this T cell receptor beta chain was determined in a study of blood T cell repertoires in COVID-19. This table comes from immunoSEQ multiplex PCR, and its TCRdb copy is limited to in-frame clones, with some not included. The profile shows some 290,000 clones, about 90% of them singletons. V was cut by 7 bases and J by 0 bases, with 13 bases left in between. The CDR3 length is 15 residues. Germline assignment: CDR1 MNHEY and CDR2 SMNVEV (reference sequence). Patients at the Seattle site were enrolled during active infection and followed longitudinally. The sequence was obtained from a woman under 40 with COVID-19, enrolled during active disease. Sequencing was carried out using peripheral blood. The chain is built from TRBV27 and TRBJ1-3; D uncertain. CDR3 amino acids: CASKLTASSGNTIYF. The CDR3 DNA sequence: TGTGCCAGCAAATTAACAGCCAGCTCTGGAAACACCATATATTTT.